Presented here are 18 T cell receptor beta chains from one specimen sequenced in a study of HIV-infected patients and healthy controls (dated by TCRdb to 2014 to 2015). Receptors were amplified or captured by 5' RACE. TCRdb records Illumina MiSeq as the sequencer. TCRdb applied fastp at Q25 and MiXCR to the public reads, then kept only in-frame beta chains. Each entry is one CDR3 protein sequence, shown with its most common DNA and genes. The sample table records about 67,000 distinct CDR3 sequences; around 16% of these occur just once. Around 6% of the sample lies in the top ten. Specimen: CD4+ T cells from blood. Receptors were obtained from a human donor in good health.

This clonotype has at least ten counts. The J gene is TRBJ1-6, the V gene TRBV7-9; the match to TRBD1 covers 7 bases. V gave up 1 base and J gave up 3 bases; unmatched junction bases: 3. Looked up from germline, CDR1 is SEHNR and CDR2 is FQNEAQ (reference sequence). The CDR3 has 16 residues. The CDR3 region is CASSLGQGFYNSPLHF. In DNA form, the CDR3 reads TGTGCCAGCAGCTTAGGACAGGGATTCTATAATTCACCCCTCCACTTT.

This clonotype showed up just a few times. The rearrangement links TRBV27 to TRBJ2-3; D is ambiguous. The germline CDR1 and CDR2 sequences are MNHEY and SMNVEV (reference sequence). The CDR3 runs 15 residues. V lost 0 bases and J 4 bases, leaving 11 bases between the germline ends. The CDR3 sequence: CASSLSPKMSDTQYF. The DNA for the CDR3 is TGTGCCAGCAGTTTATCCCCAAAGATGTCAGATACGCAGTATTTT.

The sample holds many counts of this clonotype. The chain joins TRBV2 to TRBJ2-1; 7 bases map to TRBD1. The J segment lost 0 bases and the V segment lost 6 bases, leaving 8 bases of the junction unmatched. CDR3 length equals 16 residues. CDR1 and CDR2 (germline): SNHLY, FYNNEI. The CDR3 protein is CASRKGTVSSYNEQFF. As DNA, the CDR3 is TGTGCCAGCAGGAAAGGGACAGTAAGCTCCTACAATGAGCAGTTCTTC.

V gene TRBV6-5 combines with J gene TRBJ2-1; 7 bases agree with TRBD1. With 5 bases clipped from V and 4 bases from J, the junction kept 11 bases outside the gene matches. This CDR3 has 16 amino acids. Germline assignment: CDR1 MNHEY and CDR2 SVGAGI. In DNA, the CDR3 is TGTGCCAGCAGTAGCCCCACAGGGGACGGTTACAATGAGCAGTTCTTC. Translating gives CASSSPTGDGYNEQFF.

This clonotype showed up just a few times. The V and J genes are TRBV6-5 and TRBJ1-5, with 8 bases identical to TRBD1. Per the germline V gene, CDR1 is MNHEY and CDR2 is SVGAGI. The CDR3 sequence is 21 residues long. Trimming cost V 3 bases and J 2 bases; bases outside gene matches: 21. CDR3 DNA sequence: TGTGCCAGCAGTTATCGCGTTGGGTCCAGGGGGCAGGATTCTCGCAATCAGCCCCAGCATTTT. Protein sequence: CASSYRVGSRGQDSRNQPQHF.

This clonotype showed up many times. V gene TRBV29-1 combines with J gene TRBJ1-1; D possibly corresponds to TRBD1 (5 bases). The germline V and J ends were trimmed by 1 base and 4 bases, with 13 bases remaining between them. This CDR3 region has 14 residues. Germline V CDR1 and CDR2: SQVTM, ANQGSEA. CDR3 bases: TGCAGCGTTGAAGCCATCCAGGGTGCCACTGAAGCTTTCTTT. Translated, it gives CSVEAIQGATEAFF.

This clonotype was recorded a few times. The rearrangement uses TRBV19 and TRBJ1-2; D not certain. The length of the CDR3 is 13 residues. The V end was cut by 3 bases, the J end by 8 bases, with 13 bases between. Germline values: CDR1 LNHDA, CDR2 SQIVND (reference sequence). The CDR3, as DNA: TGTGCCAGTAGTATCTTGTCGGGGTACGGCTACACCTTC. Protein product: CASSILSGYGYTF.

This clonotype was observed many times. The chain links TRBV7-2 to TRBJ1-2, with D perhaps TRBD1 (6 bases). This CDR3 has 15 residues. Germline loops: CDR1 SGHTA, CDR2 FQGNSA. V was trimmed by 4 bases and J by 5 bases, leaving 17 bases between them. The CDR3 loop reads CASSSSLGGLYGYTF. CDR3 coding DNA: TGTGCCAGCAGCTCCTCCCTGGGGGGGCTTTATGGCTACACCTTC. The whole variable domain, filled in from reference TRBV7-2 and TRBJ1-2, reads GAGVSQSPSNKVTEKGKDVELRCDPISGHTALYWYRQSLGQGLEFLIYFQGNSAPDKSGLPSDRFSAERTGGSVSTLTIQRTQQEDSAVYLCASSSSLGGLYGYTFGSGTRLTVV.

The genes are TRBV6-2 or TRBV6-3 and TRBJ1-1, with D possibly being TRBD1 (5 bases). V dropped 2 bases and J dropped 7 bases, with 11 bases sitting between them. CDR1 is MNHEY and CDR2 is SVGEGT in the germline V gene. The length of the CDR3 is 13 residues. The CDR3 bases are TGTGCCAGCAGTTACCAAGCGGGGGTTGAAGCTTTCTTT. It translates to CASSYQAGVEAFF.

This sequence joins TRBV20-1 and TRBJ2-7, with 10 bases fitting TRBD2. Germline V gene sequence: CDR1 DFQATT, CDR2 SNEGSKA (reference sequence). The CDR3 extends over 13 amino acids. Trimming cost V 6 bases and J 9 bases; bases outside gene matches: 11. The CDR3 spells CSAIPPGLAWQYF. The CDR3, as DNA: TGCAGTGCAATCCCACCGGGACTAGCGTGGCAGTACTTC.

This clonotype has more than one count but fewer than ten. This chain links TRBV7-2 with TRBJ2-1; 11 nucleotides agree with TRBD2. The germline V gene has CDR1 SGHTA and CDR2 FQGNSA. CDR3 length: 15 amino acids. Germline trimming cut 6 bases from V and 8 bases from J; bases unmatched to any gene: 9. The CDR3 spells CASRRTSGGIDEQFF. CDR3 sequence (DNA): TGTGCCAGCAGACGAACTAGCGGGGGTATCGATGAGCAGTTCTTC.

This clonotype was counted at least ten times. This chain uses TRBV9 with TRBJ1-1; D gene ambiguous. From germline, CDR1 is SGDLS and CDR2 YYNGEE. V shed 0 bases and J shed 4 bases, with 16 bases lying between them. The CDR3 is made up of 16 amino acids. The CDR3 spells CASSVAAVSRGTEAFF. CDR3 in DNA: TGTGCCAGCAGCGTAGCTGCGGTATCCCGGGGCACTGAAGCTTTCTTT.

This chain joins TRBV19 and TRBJ2-7; TRBD1 matches at 7 bases. The CDR3 consists of 13 residues. The trim removed 7 bases at V and 2 bases at J, leaving 5 bases unmatched. From germline, CDR1 is LNHDA and CDR2 SQIVND (reference sequence). Here the CDR3 reads CASTRQGTYEQYF. The DNA of the CDR3 is TGTGCCAGTACCAGACAGGGCACCTACGAGCAGTACTTC.

This clonotype was found a few times. The chain carries TRBV6-2 or TRBV6-3 and TRBJ2-5; 10 bases fit TRBD2. CDR3 size: 13 residues. CDR1 is MNHEY, CDR2 SVGEGT, per germline. Trimming cost V 9 bases and J 4 bases; bases outside gene matches: 5. In DNA form, the CDR3 reads TGTGCCAGTCGGGTAGCGGGGGGAGAGACCCAGTACTTC. This codes for CASRVAGGETQYF.

The rearrangement joins TRBV12-3 or TRBV12-4 to TRBJ2-2; 9 positions agree with TRBD1. This CDR3 contains 15 residues. Unmatched junction bases numbered 3, after V lost 2 bases and J lost 5 bases. The CDR3, as DNA: TGTGCCAGCAGTTTACGGGACAGGGTGACCGGGGAGCTGTTTTTT. Translation: CASSLRDRVTGELFF.

In its sample, this clonotype was seen many times. V is TRBV12-5 and J is TRBJ1-1, with D hard to call. The length of the CDR3 is 14 residues. The germline CDR1 and CDR2 sequences are LGHNT and FRNRAP. V gave up 7 bases and J gave up 1 base, with 13 bases separating them. CDR3 loop: CASANREPNTEAFF. The CDR3 nucleotides are TGTGCTAGTGCAAACCGGGAGCCGAACACTGAAGCTTTCTTT. Combining the CDR3 with reference TRBV12-5 and TRBJ1-1 gives the whole variable domain DARVTQTPRHKVTEMGQEVTMRCQPILGHNTVFWYRQTMMQGLELLAYFRNRAPLDDSGMPKDRFSAEMPDATLATLKIQPSEPRDSAVYFCASANREPNTEAFFGQGTRLTVV.

This chain joins TRBV6-5 and TRBJ2-3; D is possibly TRBD2 (6 bases). Trimming removed 8 bases from V and 0 bases from J, with 9 bases in between. This CDR3 spans 13 amino acids. The germline V gene encodes CDR1 MNHEY and CDR2 SVGAGI. CDR3 loop: CASHRGSTDTQYF. The CDR3 coding sequence is TGTGCCAGCCATCGGGGGAGCACAGATACGCAGTATTTT.

This clonotype was counted ten times or more. This sequence joins TRBV7-9 and TRBJ2-3, with D uncertain. CDR3 size: 12 residues. V lost 4 bases and J 5 bases, leaving 7 bases between the germline ends. Germline V CDR1 and CDR2: SEHNR, FQNEAQ (reference sequence). The CDR3 loop reads CASSSTGDTQYF. CDR3 in DNA: TGTGCCAGCAGCTCTACGGGAGATACGCAGTATTTT.